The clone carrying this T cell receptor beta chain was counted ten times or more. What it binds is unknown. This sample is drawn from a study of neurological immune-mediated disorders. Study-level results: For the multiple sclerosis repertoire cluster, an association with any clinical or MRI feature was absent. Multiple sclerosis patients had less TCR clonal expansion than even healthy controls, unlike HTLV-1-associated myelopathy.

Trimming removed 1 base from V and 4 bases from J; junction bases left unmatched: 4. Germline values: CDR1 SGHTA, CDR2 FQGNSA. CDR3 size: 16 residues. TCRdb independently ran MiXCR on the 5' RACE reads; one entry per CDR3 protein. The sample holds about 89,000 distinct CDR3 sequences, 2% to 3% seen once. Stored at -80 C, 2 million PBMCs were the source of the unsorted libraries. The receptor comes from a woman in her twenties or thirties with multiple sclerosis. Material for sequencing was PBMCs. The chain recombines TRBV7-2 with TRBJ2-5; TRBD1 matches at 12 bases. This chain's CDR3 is CASSLGDRGLGETQYF. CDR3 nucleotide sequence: TGTGCCAGCAGCTTAGGGGACAGGGGGCTGGGAGAGACCCAGTACTTC.